These T cell receptor beta chains were read from a single sample in a study of CD8+ T cells in alopecia areata. Using immunoSEQ multiplex PCR, the repertoire was profiled, and TCRdb retains in-frame clones only, with some absent. Of almost 250,000 clones listed, about two thirds are singletons. Here the sequenced sample was CD4+ T cells sorted from blood, taken at week 0. These receptors all come from a human donor with alopecia areata. The CDR3 runs from the conserved cysteine through the conserved F or W. D genes are given only for firm matches. The listing skips clone size in some rows; elsewhere it reads once, few, many or a size class.

d_call	v_call	clone_size	j_call	cdr3_aa	cdr3_nt
-	TRBV6-1	-	TRBJ1-2	CASSEAGGSDGYTF	TGTGCCAGCAGTGAAGCGGGGGGAAGTGATGGCTACACCTTC
-	TRBV7-6	-	TRBJ2-2	CASSLAVLRPGELFF	TGTGCCAGCAGCTTAGCGGTCCTCAGACCTGGGGAGCTGTTTTTT
-	TRBV11-2	-	TRBJ2-7	CASREGPTYEQYF	TGTGCCAGCAGAGAGGGACCAACCTACGAGCAGTACTTC
TRBD1	TRBV13	-	TRBJ2-5	CASSQTGTGEETQYF	TGTGCCAGCAGCCAAACCGGGACAGGGGAAGAGACCCAGTACTTC
-	TRBV18	few	TRBJ1-6	CASSPVEGSPLHF	TGTGCCAGCTCACCGGTCGAAGGATCACCCCTCCACTTT
-	TRBV4-1	many	TRBJ1-4	CASSQLLGGPEKLFF	TGCGCCAGCAGCCAACTCTTGGGGGGACCTGAAAAACTGTTTTTT
TRBD1	TRBV5-4	-	TRBJ2-1	CASSLEDRVDNEQFF	TGTGCCAGCAGCTTGGAGGACAGGGTGGACAATGAGCAGTTCTTC
-	TRBV14	few	TRBJ2-6	CASSQGGGGANVLTF	TGTGCCAGCAGCCAAGGGGGCGGAGGGGCCAACGTCCTGACTTTC
TRBD2	TRBV4-3	few	TRBJ2-3	CASSQDLAGGPDTQYF	TGCGCCAGCAGCCAAGATCTAGCGGGGGGGCCAGATACGCAGTATTTT
-	TRBV29-1	few	TRBJ2-2	CSALRGTSGTGELFF	TGCAGCGCCCTTCGGGGGACGTCCGGCACCGGGGAGCTGTTTTTT
TRBD2	TRBV29-1	-	TRBJ2-3	CSARTSGADTQYF	TGCAGCGCCCGGACTAGCGGGGCTGATACGCAGTATTTT
-	TRBV10-3	few	TRBJ1-1	CAISDSDLNTEAFF	TGTGCCATCAGTGATTCCGACTTGAACACTGAAGCTTTCTTT
TRBD2	TRBV7-9	few	TRBJ2-1	CASSLGELAGSRSYNEQFF	TGTGCCAGCAGCTTAGGGGAACTAGCGGGGTCGAGAAGCTACAATGAGCAGTTCTTC
-	TRBV4-1	-	TRBJ1-1	CASSQDMYDSQDTEAFF	TGCGCCAGCAGCCAAGATATGTATGACAGCCAAGACACTGAAGCTTTCTTT
-	TRBV30	-	TRBJ2-3	CAWSVDQRTQYF	TGTGCCTGGAGTGTGGACCAAAGGACGCAGTATTTT
-	TRBV7-2	few	TRBJ1-6	CASSGYREADSPLHF	TGTGCCAGCAGCGGTTACAGGGAGGCGGATTCACCCCTCCACTTT
-	TRBV5-8	few	TRBJ2-5	CASSSQVQETQYF	TGTGCCAGCAGCTCACAGGTCCAAGAGACCCAGTACTTC
TRBD1	TRBV6-5	once	TRBJ2-2	CASQTRDRDTGELFF	TGTGCCAGTCAAACCAGGGACAGAGACACCGGGGAGCTGTTTTTT
-	TRBV10-3	-	TRBJ2-4	CAISEGGSKNIQYF	TGTGCCATCAGTGAGGGGGGATCCAAAAACATTCAGTACTTC
-	TRBV30	few	TRBJ2-2	CAWSPSRELFF	TGTGCCTGGAGTCCCAGCCGGGAGCTGTTTTTT
TRBD1	TRBV7-9	-	TRBJ1-2	CASSTTGYGYTF	TGTGCCAGCAGCACGACAGGGTATGGCTACACCTTC
-	TRBV5-1	-	TRBJ2-4	CASSLDRNIQYF	TGCGCCAGCAGCCTCGACAGGAACATTCAGTACTTC
-	TRBV11-2	few	TRBJ2-1	CASSPLNEQFF	TGTGCCAGCAGCCCCCTCAATGAGCAGTTCTTC
-	TRBV6-5	-	TRBJ1-4	CASSSLNEKLFF	TGTGCCAGCAGTTCGTTGAATGAAAAACTGTTTTTT
-	TRBV30	-	TRBJ2-7	CAWSPSPDEQYF	TGTGCCTGGAGTCCCTCTCCCGACGAGCAGTACTTC
TRBD1	TRBV18	-	TRBJ2-1	CASSPGTGLHNEQFF	TGTGCCAGCTCACCGGGGACAGGGCTACACAATGAGCAGTTCTTC
-	TRBV1	-	TRBJ2-7	CTSRDFDEQYF	TGCACCAGCCGGGACTTTGACGAGCAGTACTTC
-	TRBV2	-	TRBJ1-2	CASRESYGYTF	TGTGCCAGCAGGGAATCTTATGGCTACACCTTC
TRBD1	TRBV5-1	once	TRBJ1-1	CASSRDSRGTEAFF	TGCGCCAGCAGCCGGGACAGCCGAGGCACTGAAGCTTTCTTT
TRBD1	TRBV5-1	-	TRBJ2-7	CASRMRSPGQGTYEQYF	TGCGCCAGCAGAATGAGAAGTCCGGGACAGGGGACCTACGAGCAGTACTTC
-	TRBV29-1	-	TRBJ2-1	CSVETAVEDEQFF	TGCAGCGTTGAAACGGCGGTTGAGGATGAGCAGTTCTTC
-	TRBV7-9	-	TRBJ1-1	CASSLAAGNTEAFF	TGTGCCAGCAGCTTAGCGGCCGGGAACACTGAAGCTTTCTTT
-	TRBV7-2	-	TRBJ1-3	CASRISSGNTIYF	TGTGCCAGCAGAATAAGCTCGGGAAACACCATATATTTT
-	TRBV5-1	-	TRBJ2-2	CASSFSTQNTGELFF	TGCGCCAGCAGCTTCTCGACTCAAAACACCGGGGAGCTGTTTTTT
TRBD1	TRBV30	-	TRBJ1-5	CAWSYGQDNQPQHF	TGTGCCTGGAGCTACGGACAGGACAATCAGCCCCAGCATTTT
-	TRBV5-6	few	TRBJ2-4	CASSLAGGSLLAKNIQYF	TGTGCCAGCAGCTTGGCCGGGGGAAGCCTACTAGCCAAAAACATTCAGTACTTC
-	TRBV4-3	-	TRBJ2-2	CASSQRGQYTGELFF	TGCGCCAGCAGCCAACGGGGGCAATACACCGGGGAGCTGTTTTTT
-	TRBV10-3	-	TRBJ1-5	CAISESILGEGLSNQPQHF	TGTGCCATCAGTGAGTCGATTCTGGGGGAGGGGCTCAGCAATCAGCCCCAGCATTTT
-	TRBV5-6	-	TRBJ2-3	CASTLSTDTQYF	TGTGCCAGCACCCTCAGCACAGATACGCAGTATTTT
TRBD1	TRBV6-5	-	TRBJ1-1	CASSQGQGTVPEAFF	TGTGCCAGCAGTCAAGGACAGGGAACAGTCCCTGAAGCTTTCTTT
-	TRBV5-4	many	TRBJ2-3	CASRVGGTDTQYF	TGTGCCAGCCGGGTTGGGGGCACAGATACGCAGTATTTT
-	TRBV14	-	TRBJ1-2	CASSRETIARGYTF	TGTGCCAGCAGCCGAGAGACAATAGCAAGAGGCTACACCTTC
TRBD2	TRBV29-1	-	TRBJ2-7	CSVTSANYEQYF	TGCAGCGTGACTAGCGCCAACTACGAGCAGTACTTC
-	TRBV2	-	TRBJ2-7	CASSVSSYEQYF	TGTGCCAGCAGTGTTAGTTCGTACGAGCAGTACTTC
-	TRBV29-1	-	TRBJ1-1	CSVEWQGNTEAFF	TGCAGCGTTGAGTGGCAGGGGAACACTGAAGCTTTCTTT
-	TRBV5-1	once	TRBJ2-1	CASSPHGGARGNEQFF	TGCGCCAGCAGCCCCCATGGTGGGGCCCGGGGCAATGAGCAGTTCTTC
-	TRBV5-1	-	TRBJ1-1	CASSAGTRTEAFF	TGCGCCAGCTCTGCCGGGACCCGCACTGAAGCTTTCTTT